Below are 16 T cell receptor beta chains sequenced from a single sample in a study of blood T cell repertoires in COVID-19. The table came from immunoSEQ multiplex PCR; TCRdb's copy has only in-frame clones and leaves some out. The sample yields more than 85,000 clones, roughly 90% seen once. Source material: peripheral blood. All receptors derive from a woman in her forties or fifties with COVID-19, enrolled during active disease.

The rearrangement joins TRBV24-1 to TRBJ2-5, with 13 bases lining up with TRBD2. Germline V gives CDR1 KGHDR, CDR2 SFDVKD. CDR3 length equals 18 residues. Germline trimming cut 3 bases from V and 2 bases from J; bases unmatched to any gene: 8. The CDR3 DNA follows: TGTGCCACCAGTGATAATAAGTGGACTAGCGGGGGACAAGAGACCCAGTACTTC. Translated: CATSDNKWTSGGQETQYF.

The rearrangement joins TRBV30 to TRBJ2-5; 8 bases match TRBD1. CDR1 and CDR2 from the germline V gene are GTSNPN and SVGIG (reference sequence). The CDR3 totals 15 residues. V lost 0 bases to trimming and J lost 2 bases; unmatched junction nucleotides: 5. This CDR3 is CAWSVRHRGQETQYF. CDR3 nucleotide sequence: TGTGCCTGGAGTGTACGCCACAGGGGGCAAGAGACCCAGTACTTC.

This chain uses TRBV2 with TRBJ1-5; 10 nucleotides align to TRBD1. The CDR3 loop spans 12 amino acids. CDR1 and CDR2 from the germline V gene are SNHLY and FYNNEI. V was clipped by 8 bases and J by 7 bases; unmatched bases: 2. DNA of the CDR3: TGTGCCAGCTCGACAGGGGGCCAGCCCCAGCATTTT. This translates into CASSTGGQPQHF.

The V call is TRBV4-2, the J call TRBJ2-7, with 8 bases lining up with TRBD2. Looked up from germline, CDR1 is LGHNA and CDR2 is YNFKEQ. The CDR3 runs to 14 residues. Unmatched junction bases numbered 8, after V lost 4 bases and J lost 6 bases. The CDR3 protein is CASSPGLGALEQYF. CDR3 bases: TGTGCCAGCAGCCCGGGACTAGGGGCCCTCGAGCAGTACTTC.

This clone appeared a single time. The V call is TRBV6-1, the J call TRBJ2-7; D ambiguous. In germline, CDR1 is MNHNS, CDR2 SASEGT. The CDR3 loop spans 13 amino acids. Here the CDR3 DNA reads TGTGCCAGCAGTGAACATTGGCAAGCGATCCCTCTCGTC. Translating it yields CASSEHWQAIPLV.

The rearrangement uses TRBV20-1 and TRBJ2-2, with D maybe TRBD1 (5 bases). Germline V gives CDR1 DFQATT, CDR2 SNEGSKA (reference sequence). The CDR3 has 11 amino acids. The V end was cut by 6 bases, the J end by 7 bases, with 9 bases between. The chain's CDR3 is CSAPRVGELFF. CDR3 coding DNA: TGCAGTGCCCCCAGGGTCGGGGAGCTGTTTTTT.

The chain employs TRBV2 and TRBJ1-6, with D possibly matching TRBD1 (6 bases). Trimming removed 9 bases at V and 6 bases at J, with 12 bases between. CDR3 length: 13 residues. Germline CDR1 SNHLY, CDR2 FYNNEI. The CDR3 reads CARGGGGNSPLHF. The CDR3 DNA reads TGTGCCAGAGGGGGAGGGGGTAATTCACCCCTCCACTTT.

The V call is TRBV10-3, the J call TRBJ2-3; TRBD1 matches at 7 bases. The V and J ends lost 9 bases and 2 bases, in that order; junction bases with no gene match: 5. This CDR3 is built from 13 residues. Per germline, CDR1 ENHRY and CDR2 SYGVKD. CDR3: CAMGDSLTDTQYF. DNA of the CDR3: TGTGCCATGGGGGACAGTCTCACAGATACGCAGTATTTT.

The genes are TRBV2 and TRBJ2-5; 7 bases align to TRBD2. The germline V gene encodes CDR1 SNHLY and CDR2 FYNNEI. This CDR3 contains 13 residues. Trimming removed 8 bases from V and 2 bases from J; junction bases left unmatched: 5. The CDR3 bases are TGTGCCAGCCAGCGGGGATTACAAGAGACCCAGTACTTC. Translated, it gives CASQRGLQETQYF.

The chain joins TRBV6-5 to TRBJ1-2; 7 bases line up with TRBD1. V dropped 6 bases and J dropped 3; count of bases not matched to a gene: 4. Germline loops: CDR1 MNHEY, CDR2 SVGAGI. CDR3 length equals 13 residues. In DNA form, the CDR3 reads TGTGCCAGCAGGACCACAGGGGACTATGGCTACACCTTC. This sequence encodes CASRTTGDYGYTF.

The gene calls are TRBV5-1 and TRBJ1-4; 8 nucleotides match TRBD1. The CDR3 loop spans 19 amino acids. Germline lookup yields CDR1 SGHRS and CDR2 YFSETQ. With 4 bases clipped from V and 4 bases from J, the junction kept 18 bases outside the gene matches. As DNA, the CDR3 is TGCGCCAGCAGCCCACGATACGGGACAGGAGGACGGATTAATGAAAAACTGTTTTTT. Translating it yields CASSPRYGTGGRINEKLFF.

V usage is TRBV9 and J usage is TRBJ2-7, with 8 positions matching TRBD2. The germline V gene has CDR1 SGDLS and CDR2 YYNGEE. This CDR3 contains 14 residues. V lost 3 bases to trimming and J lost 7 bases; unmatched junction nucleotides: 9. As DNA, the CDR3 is TGTGCCAGCAGCGCGGGAGGGTCGGCGAGGGAGCAGTACTTC. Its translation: CASSAGGSAREQYF.

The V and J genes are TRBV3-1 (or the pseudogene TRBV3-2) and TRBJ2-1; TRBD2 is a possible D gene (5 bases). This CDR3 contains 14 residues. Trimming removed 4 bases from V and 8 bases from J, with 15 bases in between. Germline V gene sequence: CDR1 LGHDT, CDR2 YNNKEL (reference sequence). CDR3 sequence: CASSPWTGSDEQFF. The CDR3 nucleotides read TGTGCCAGCAGCCCCTGGACGGGGTCGGATGAGCAGTTCTTC.

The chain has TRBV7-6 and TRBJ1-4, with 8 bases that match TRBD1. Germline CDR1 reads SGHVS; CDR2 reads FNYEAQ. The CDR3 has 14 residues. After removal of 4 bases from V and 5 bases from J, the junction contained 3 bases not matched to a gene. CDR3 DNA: TGTGCCAGCAGCTCCAGGACAGGGAATGAAAAACTGTTTTTT. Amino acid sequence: CASSSRTGNEKLFF.

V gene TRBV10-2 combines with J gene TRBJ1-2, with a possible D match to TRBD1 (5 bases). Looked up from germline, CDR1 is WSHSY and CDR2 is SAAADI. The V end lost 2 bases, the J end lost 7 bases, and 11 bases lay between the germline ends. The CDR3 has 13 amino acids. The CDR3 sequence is CASSERRVAGYTF. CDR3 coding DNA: TGCGCCAGCAGTGAGCGCAGGGTCGCTGGCTACACCTTC.

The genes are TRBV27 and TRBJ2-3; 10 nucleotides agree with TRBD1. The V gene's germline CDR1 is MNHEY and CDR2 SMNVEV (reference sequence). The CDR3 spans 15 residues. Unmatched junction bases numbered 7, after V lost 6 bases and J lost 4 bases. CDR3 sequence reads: CASRETGGKSDTQYF. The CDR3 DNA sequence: TGTGCCAGCAGAGAGACAGGGGGCAAGTCAGATACGCAGTATTTT.